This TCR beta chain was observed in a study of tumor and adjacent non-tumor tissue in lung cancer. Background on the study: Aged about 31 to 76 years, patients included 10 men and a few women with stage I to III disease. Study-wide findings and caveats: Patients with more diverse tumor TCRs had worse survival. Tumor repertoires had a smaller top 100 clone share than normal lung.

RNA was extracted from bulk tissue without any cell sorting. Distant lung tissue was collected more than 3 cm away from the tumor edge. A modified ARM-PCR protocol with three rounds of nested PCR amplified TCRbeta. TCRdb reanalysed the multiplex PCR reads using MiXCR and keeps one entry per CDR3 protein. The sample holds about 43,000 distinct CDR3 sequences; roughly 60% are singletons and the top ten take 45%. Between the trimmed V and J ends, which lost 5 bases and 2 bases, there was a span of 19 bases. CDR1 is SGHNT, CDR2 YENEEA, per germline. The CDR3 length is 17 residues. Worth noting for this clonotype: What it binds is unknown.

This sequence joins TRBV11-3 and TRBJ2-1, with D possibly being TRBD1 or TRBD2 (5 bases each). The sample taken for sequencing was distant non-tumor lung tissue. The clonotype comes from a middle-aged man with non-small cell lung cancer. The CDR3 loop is CASSPEGPGGAYNEQFF. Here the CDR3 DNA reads TGTGCCAGCAGCCCCGAGGGGCCGGGTGGTGCCTACAATGAGCAGTTCTTC.